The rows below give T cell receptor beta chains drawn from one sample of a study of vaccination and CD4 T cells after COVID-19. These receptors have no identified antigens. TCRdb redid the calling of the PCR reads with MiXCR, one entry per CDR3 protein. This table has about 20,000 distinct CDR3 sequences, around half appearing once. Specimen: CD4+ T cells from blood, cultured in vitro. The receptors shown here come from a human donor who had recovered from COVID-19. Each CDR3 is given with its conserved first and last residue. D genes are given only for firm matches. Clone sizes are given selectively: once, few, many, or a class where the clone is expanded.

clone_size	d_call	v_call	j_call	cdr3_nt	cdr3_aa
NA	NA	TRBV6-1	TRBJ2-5	TGTGCCAGCAGTGTCTTGGAGGAAGAGACCCAGTACTTC	CASSVLEEETQYF
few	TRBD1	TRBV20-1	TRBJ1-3	TGCAGTGCTGCCGGGAGGTCAGGGGGTACTGGAAACACCATATATTTT	CSAAGRSGGTGNTIYF
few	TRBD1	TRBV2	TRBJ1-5	TGTGCCAGCAGTGGCCACCTGACAGGGGTAAATCAGCCCCAGCATTTT	CASSGHLTGVNQPQHF
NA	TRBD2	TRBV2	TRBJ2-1	TGTGCCAGCCCGGCGAGCGGGAGATGGAATGAGCAGTTCTTC	CASPASGRWNEQFF
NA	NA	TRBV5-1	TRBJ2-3	TGCGCCAGCAGCTTGTGGTCTAGTTCAGATACGCAGTATTTT	CASSLWSSSDTQYF
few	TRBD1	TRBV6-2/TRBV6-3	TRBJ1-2	TGTGCCAGCCGGACAGGGGGAATCTATGGCTACACCTTC	CASRTGGIYGYTF
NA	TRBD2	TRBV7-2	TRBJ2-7	TGTGCCAGCAGCTTAGTGGCAAGTCAACTAGCGGGAGACATGCAGTACTTC	CASSLVASQLAGDMQYF
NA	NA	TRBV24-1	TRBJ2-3	TGTGCCACCAGTCAATCAGATACGCAGTATTTT	CATSQSDTQYF
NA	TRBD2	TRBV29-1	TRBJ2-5	TGCAGCGTTGCGGCGGGAGGCTATGGTGAGACCCAGTACTTC	CSVAAGGYGETQYF
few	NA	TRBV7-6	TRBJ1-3	TGTGCCAGCAGCGCTTGGACCACTGGAAACACCATATATTTT	CASSAWTTGNTIYF
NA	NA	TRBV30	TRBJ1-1	TGTGCCTGGAGTCCGAGGGCAGGCACTGAAGCTTTCTTT	CAWSPRAGTEAFF
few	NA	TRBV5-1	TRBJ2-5	TGCGCCAGCAGCTTGGGGGGGACGTCTCTAGAGACCCAGTACTTC	CASSLGGTSLETQYF
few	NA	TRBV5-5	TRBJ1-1	TGTGCCAGCAGCTTGCAGGTCGGCAGCATGAACACTGAAGCTTTCTTT	CASSLQVGSMNTEAFF
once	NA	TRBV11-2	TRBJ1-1	TGTGCCAGCACCGTACTTGGGGCTGAAGCTTTCTTT	CASTVLGAEAFF
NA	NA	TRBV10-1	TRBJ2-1	TGCGCCAGCAGCCCTGGGGGGACCTACAATGAGCAGTTCTTC	CASSPGGTYNEQFF
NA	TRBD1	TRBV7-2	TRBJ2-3	TGTGCCAGCAGCTTAGTTGGGGACAGGGCCACAGATACGCAGTATTTT	CASSLVGDRATDTQYF
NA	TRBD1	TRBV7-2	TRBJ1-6	TGTGCCAGCAGCTTAATGCTTCAGGGGGCGTATAATTCACCCCTCCACTTT	CASSLMLQGAYNSPLHF
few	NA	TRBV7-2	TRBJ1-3	TGTGCCAGCAGCTTGTTGGTCACCATATATTTT	CASSLLVTIYF
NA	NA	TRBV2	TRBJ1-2	TGTGCCAGTAAACCGGGACCGGAGGGCTACACCTTC	CASKPGPEGYTF
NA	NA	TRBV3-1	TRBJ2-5	TGTGCCAGCAGCCAAGTAGAGACCCAGTACTTC	CASSQVETQYF
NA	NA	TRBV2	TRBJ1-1	TGTGCCAGCAGCCGCGGACAGAACACTGAAGCTTTCTTT	CASSRGQNTEAFF
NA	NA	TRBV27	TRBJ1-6	TGTGCCAGCAGTTTAGGGACGGGGTATAATTCACCCCTCCACTTT	CASSLGTGYNSPLHF
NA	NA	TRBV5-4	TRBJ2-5	TGTGCCAGCAGGACGGCAGGGAATACGTTGGAGACCCAGTACTTC	CASRTAGNTLETQYF
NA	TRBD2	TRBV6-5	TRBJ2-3	TGTGCCAGCAGTTACTCGTCTAGCGGGTACCACACAGATACGCAGTATTTT	CASSYSSSGYHTDTQYF
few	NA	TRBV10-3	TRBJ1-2	TGTGCCATCAGTGAGCCTCCCAGGGAAGGCTACACCTTC	CAISEPPREGYTF
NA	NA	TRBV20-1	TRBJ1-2	TGCAGTGCCCCGACCCTTACAGAGAACTATGGCTACACCTTC	CSAPTLTENYGYTF
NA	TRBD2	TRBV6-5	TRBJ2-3	TGTGCCAGCAGTTATAGTTCGGGGGGGGGCACAGATACGCAGTATTTT	CASSYSSGGGTDTQYF
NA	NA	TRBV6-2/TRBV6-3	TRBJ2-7	TGTGCCAGCAGTTACTCAAACTACGAGCAGTACTTC	CASSYSNYEQYF
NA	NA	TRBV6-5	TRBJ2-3	TGTGCCAGCAGTTACTCGTATCTGGCTCGGGGGTCGCAGTATTTT	CASSYSYLARGSQYF
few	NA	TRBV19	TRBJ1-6	TGTGCCAGTAGTGGATGGGGGGATAATTCACCCCTCCACTTT	CASSGWGDNSPLHF
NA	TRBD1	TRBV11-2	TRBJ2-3	TGTGCCAGCAGCTTAGCGGACAGGAGCACAGATACGCAGTATTTT	CASSLADRSTDTQYF
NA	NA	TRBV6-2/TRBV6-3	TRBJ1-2	TGTGCCAGCAGCCAGAGCAACGCGGGAGCTGGCTACACCTTC	CASSQSNAGAGYTF
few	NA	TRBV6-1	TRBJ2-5	TGTGCCAGCAGTGAGTGGGGAGAGACCCAGTACTTC	CASSEWGETQYF
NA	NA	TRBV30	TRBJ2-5	TGTGCCTGGAGTAGAGGCGGCGGTGAGACCCAGTACTTC	CAWSRGGGETQYF
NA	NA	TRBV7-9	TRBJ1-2	TGTGCCAGCAGCTTAGAATGGGGGACTGGTGGCTACACCTTC	CASSLEWGTGGYTF
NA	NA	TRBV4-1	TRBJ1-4	TGCGCCAGCAGCCAATTCAGGAATGAAAAACTGTTTTTT	CASSQFRNEKLFF
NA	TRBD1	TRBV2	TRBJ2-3	TGTGCCAGCAGCTCCGACAGGGGGCTATCGGCATCATATAGCACAGATACGCAGTATTTT	CASSSDRGLSASYSTDTQYF
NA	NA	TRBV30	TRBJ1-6	TGTGCCTGGAGTGTGAGGGGCATATCAAATTCACCCCTCCACTTT	CAWSVRGISNSPLHF
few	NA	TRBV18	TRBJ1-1	TGTGCCAGCTCACTCGCCAGGGTGGACACTGAAGCTTTCTTT	CASSLARVDTEAFF
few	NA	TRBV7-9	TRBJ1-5	TGTGCCAGCAGTCGGGGGGGTGATAGCAATCAGCCCCAGCATTTT	CASSRGGDSNQPQHF
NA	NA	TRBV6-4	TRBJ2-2	TGTGCCAGCAGTGTGTCCCAAAACACCGGGGAGCTGTTTTTT	CASSVSQNTGELFF